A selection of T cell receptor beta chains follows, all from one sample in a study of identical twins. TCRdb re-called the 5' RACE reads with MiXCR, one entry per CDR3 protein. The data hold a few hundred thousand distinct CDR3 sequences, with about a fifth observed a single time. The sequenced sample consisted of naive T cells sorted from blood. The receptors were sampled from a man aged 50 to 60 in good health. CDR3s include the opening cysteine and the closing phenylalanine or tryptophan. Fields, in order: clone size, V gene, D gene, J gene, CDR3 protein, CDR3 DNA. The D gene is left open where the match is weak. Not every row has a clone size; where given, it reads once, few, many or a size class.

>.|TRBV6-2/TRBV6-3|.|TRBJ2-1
CASSYTHYNEQFF
TGTGCCAGCAGTTATACACACTACAATGAGCAGTTCTTC
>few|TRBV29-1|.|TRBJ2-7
CSVAGPPTGSYEQYF
TGCAGCGTTGCAGGCCCACCCACCGGGTCCTACGAGCAGTACTTC
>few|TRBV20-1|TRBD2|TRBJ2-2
CSARDPGLAGGNTGELFF
TGCAGTGCTAGAGACCCCGGACTAGCGGGAGGGAACACCGGGGAGCTGTTTTTT
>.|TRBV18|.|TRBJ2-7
CASSPSARNEQYF
TGTGCCAGCTCACCATCGGCAAGGAACGAGCAGTACTTC
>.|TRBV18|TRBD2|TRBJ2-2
CASSPRLAGGGDGELFF
TGTGCCAGCTCACCGAGACTAGCGGGAGGCGGTGACGGGGAGCTGTTTTTT
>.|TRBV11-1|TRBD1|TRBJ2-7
CASSRQGRVYEQYF
TGTGCCAGCAGCCGACAGGGTAGAGTTTACGAGCAGTACTTC
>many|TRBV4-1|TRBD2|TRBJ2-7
CASSHRLAGSSYEQYF
TGCGCCAGCAGCCATAGACTAGCGGGGAGCTCCTACGAGCAGTACTTC
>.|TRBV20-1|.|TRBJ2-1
CSARRDRDEQFF
TGCAGTGCTAGAAGGGATAGGGATGAGCAGTTCTTC
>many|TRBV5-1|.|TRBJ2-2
CASRMRDGNTGELFF
TGCGCCAGCAGGATGAGGGACGGGAACACCGGGGAGCTGTTTTTT
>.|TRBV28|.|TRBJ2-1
CASSHMGEAYNEQFF
TGTGCCAGCAGTCATATGGGGGAGGCCTACAATGAGCAGTTCTTC
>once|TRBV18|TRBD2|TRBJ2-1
CASSAGTSGELNEQFF
TGTGCCAGCTCAGCGGGGACTAGCGGGGAACTTAATGAGCAGTTCTTC
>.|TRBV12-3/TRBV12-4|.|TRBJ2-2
CASSHRAGELFF
TGTGCCAGCAGTCATCGGGCCGGGGAGCTGTTTTTT
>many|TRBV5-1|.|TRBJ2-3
CASSLAGDTQYF
TGCGCCAGCAGCTTGGCGGGAGATACGCAGTATTTT